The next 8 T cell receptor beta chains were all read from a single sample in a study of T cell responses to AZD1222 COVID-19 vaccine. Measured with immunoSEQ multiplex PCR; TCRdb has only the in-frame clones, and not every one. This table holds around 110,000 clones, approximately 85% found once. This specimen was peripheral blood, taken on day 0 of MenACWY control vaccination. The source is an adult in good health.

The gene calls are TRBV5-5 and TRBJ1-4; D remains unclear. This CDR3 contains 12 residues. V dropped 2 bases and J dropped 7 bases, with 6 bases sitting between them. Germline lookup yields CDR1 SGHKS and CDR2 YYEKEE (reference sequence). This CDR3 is CASSFDAEKLFF. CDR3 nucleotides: TGTGCCAGCAGCTTTGATGCTGAAAAACTGTTTTTT.

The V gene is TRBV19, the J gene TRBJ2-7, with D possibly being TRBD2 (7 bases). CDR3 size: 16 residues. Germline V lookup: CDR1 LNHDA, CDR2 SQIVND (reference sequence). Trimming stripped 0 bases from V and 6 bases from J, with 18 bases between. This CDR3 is CASSIDYKQGGSEQYF. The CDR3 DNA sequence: TGTGCCAGTAGTATAGATTATAAACAGGGAGGGAGCGAGCAGTACTTC.

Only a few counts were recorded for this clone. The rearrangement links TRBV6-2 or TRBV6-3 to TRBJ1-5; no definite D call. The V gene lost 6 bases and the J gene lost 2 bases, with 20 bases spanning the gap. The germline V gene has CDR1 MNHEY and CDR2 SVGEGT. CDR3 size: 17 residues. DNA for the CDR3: TGTGCCAGCAGCCCTCGCGCCCCGGGGTACGGCAATCAGCCCCAGCATTTT. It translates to CASSPRAPGYGNQPQHF.

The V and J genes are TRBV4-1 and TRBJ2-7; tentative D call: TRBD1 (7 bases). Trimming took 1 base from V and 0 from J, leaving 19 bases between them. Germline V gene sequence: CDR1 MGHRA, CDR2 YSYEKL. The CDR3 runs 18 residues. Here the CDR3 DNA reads TGCGCCAGCAGCCAAGGGGTTTCGGCAGGGGGGTACTCCTACGAGCAGTACTTC. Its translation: CASSQGVSAGGYSYEQYF.

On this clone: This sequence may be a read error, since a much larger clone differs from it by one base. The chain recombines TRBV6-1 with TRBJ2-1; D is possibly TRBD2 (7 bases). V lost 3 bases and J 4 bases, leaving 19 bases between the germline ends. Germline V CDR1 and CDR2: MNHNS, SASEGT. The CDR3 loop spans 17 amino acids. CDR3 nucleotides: TGTGCCAGCAGTGACGAGGGGGGCGGGGGAGGTTACAATGAGCAGTTCTTC. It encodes CASSDEGGGGGYNEQFF.

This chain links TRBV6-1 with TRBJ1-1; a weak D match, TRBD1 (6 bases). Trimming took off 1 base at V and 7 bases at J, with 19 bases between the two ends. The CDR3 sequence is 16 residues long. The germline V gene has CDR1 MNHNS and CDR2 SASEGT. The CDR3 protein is CASSEGLLQGRREAFF. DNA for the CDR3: TGTGCCAGCAGTGAAGGGCTCCTACAGGGACGCCGTGAAGCTTTCTTT.

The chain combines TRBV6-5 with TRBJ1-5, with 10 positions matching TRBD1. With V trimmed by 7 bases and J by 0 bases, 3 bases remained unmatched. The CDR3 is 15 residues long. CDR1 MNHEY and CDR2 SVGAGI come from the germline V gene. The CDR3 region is CASTRDRGSNQPQHF. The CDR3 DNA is TGTGCCAGCACCCGGGACAGGGGTAGCAATCAGCCCCAGCATTTT.

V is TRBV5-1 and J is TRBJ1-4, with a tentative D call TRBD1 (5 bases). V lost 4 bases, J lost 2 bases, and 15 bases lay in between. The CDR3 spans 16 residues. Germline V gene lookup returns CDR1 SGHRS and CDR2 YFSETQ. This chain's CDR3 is CASSLPSGDTNEKLFF. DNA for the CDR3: TGCGCCAGCAGCCTCCCTTCCGGGGACACTAATGAAAAACTGTTTTTT.